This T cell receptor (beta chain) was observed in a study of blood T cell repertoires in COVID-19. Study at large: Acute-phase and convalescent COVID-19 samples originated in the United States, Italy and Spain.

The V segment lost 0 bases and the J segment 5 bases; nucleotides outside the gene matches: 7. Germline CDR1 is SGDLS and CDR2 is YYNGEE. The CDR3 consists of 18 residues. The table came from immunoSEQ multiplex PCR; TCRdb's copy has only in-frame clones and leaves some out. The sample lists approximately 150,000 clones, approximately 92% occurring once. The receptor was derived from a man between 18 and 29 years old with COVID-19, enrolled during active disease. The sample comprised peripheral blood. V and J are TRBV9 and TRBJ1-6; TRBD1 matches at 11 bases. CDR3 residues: CASSVDPGTGGHNSPLHF. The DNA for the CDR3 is TGTGCCAGCAGCGTAGACCCAGGGACAGGGGGACATAATTCACCCCTCCACTTT.